This entry concerns a single TCR beta chain. The sample comes from a study of neoadjuvant anti-PD-1 for oral cavity cancer. These oral cavity squamous cell carcinomas were HPV-negative and locally advanced. No culture or expansion preceded analysis of these blood cells. Six replicates per PBMC sample, mostly from 480 ng of genomic DNA. The protocol was immunoSEQ multiplex PCR, while the TCRdb copy is restricted to in-frame clones and leaves out a portion. Found here are roughly 14,000 clones, roughly two thirds of them singletons; the top ten hold over 2%. The TCR was taken from a person aged 35 to 85 with oral cavity squamous cell carcinoma. Sample: PBMCs, taken before nivolumab (anti-PD-1) treatment.

This CDR3 is CASSLGQPYNEQFF. CDR3 sequence (DNA): TGTGCCAGCAGCTTAGGGCAGCCTTACAATGAGCAGTTCTTC. The chain employs TRBV11-2 and TRBJ2-1, with D unclear. V was shortened by 1 base and J by 4 bases, with 8 bases between the two germline ends. Per germline, CDR1 SGHAT and CDR2 FQNNGV. The CDR3 is made up of 14 amino acids.